This T cell receptor (beta chain) was found in a study of tumor and adjacent non-tumor tissue in lung cancer. Across the study: There were about 12 adenocarcinoma, a couple of squamous cell carcinoma and 1 small cell lung cancer cases. On average, productive TCRbeta reads reached about 4 million per sample. Study-wide points: In normal lung, the top 100 clones were significantly more dominant than in tumor.

A remark on this clonotype: Its antigen is still unknown. Relative to the germline gene, one junction end is altered; a read error may explain this.

The CDR3 covers 11 residues. Three rounds of nested PCR, following a modified ARM-PCR protocol, produced the TCRbeta library. TCRdb redid the calling of the multiplex PCR reads with MiXCR, one entry per CDR3 protein. The sample contains about 110,000 distinct CDR3 sequences, 75% of which appear only once. This sample's RNA came from whole unsorted tissue. The chain employs TRBV12-3 or TRBV12-4 and TRBJ2-1; D is unclear. The receptor was isolated from a woman aged 55 to 70 with non-small cell lung cancer. Material for sequencing was lung tumor tissue. The CDR3, as DNA: TGTGCCAACAGTCGAATAGGGGAGCAGTTCTTC. Translated: CANSRIGEQFF.